This T cell receptor (beta chain) was obtained from a study of early T cells in non-severe SARS-CoV-2 infection. Across the study: Alpha and beta chains were unpaired, from unsorted whole-blood bulk RNA. Notes on the study in general: Anti-spike CD8 responses were favored in VDJdb matching, and private and CD4 specificities were missed.

This clonotype was found a few times. The antigen is unknown. Attachment of unique molecular identifiers was made to individual cDNA molecules. Each CDR3 protein gets one entry after TCRdb re-called the 5' RACE reads with MiXCR. The table includes about 64,000 distinct CDR3 sequences, about 19% detected once. The length of the CDR3 is 11 residues. Trimming removed 3 bases from V and 6 bases from J, with 8 bases in between. CDR1 and CDR2 from the germline V gene are DFQATT and SNEGSKA (reference sequence). This receptor was identified in an adult who was a healthcare worker with PCR-confirmed SARS-CoV-2 infection or an uninfected control (not recorded which). J is TRBJ1-1 and V is TRBV20-1; a weak D match, TRBD1 (5 bases). Sequenced material: whole blood, taken at baseline. Written as DNA, the CDR3 is TGCAGTGCTAGCGGGGCCCCTGAAGCTTTCTTT. Its protein is CSASGAPEAFF.